The source of this T cell receptor (beta chain) is a study of neurological immune-mediated disorders. This clonotype is judged medium-sized. TCRdb processed the 5' RACE reads anew with MiXCR; each CDR3 protein has one entry. In the table there are around 71,000 distinct CDR3 sequences, about an eighth of which are singletons. V trimming: 4 bases; J trimming: 4 bases; junction bases outside the gene matches: 6. This CDR3 is 14 amino acids long. In germline, CDR1 is SQVTM, CDR2 ANQGSEA. Regarding time point: longitudinal time-point 1 (baseline). This sequence joins TRBV29-1 and TRBJ2-2; 7 bases agree with TRBD1. The specimen sequenced was PBMCs. The TCR comes from a female donor with HTLV-1-associated myelopathy (HAM/TSP). CDR3 sequence: CSVAWPGGTGELFF. The DNA of the CDR3 is TGCAGCGTTGCGTGGCCAGGGGGCACCGGGGAGCTGTTTTTT.